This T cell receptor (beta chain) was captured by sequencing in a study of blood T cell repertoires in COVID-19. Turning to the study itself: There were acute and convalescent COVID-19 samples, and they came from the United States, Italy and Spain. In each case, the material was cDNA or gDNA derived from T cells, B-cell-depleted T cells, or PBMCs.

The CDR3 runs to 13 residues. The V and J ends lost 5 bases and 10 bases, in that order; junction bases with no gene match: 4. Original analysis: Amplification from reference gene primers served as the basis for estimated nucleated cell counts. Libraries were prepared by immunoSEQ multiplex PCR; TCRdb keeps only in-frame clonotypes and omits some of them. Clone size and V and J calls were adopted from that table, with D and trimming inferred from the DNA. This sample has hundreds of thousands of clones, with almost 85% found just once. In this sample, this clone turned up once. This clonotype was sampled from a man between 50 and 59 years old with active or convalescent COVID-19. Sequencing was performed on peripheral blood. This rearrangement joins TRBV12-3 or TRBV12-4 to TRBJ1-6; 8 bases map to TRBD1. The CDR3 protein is CASSENRGSPLHF. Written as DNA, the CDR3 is TGTGCCAGCAGTGAAAACAGGGGGTCACCCCTCCACTTT.